This TCR beta chain appears in the sequencing data of a study of immune cell composition in non-small cell lung cancer. Profiled with immunoSEQ multiplex PCR; TCRdb holds only in-frame clones, not every one. Of some 5,000 clones detected, less than 80% appear once; the ten largest clones hold around 10%. Study-wide results and caveats: Lung squamous cell carcinoma tumours had significantly higher top 10 clone scores and productive clonality than lung adenocarcinoma. Tumour-reactive clones were not shown to match dominant in vivo tumour clones. Tumour-associated clones >0.5% occurred in under 40% of adenocarcinomas, over 60% of squamous. Adenocarcinomas with higher top tumour-associated clone frequency had more reactive TILs.

To note about this clone: Its matching antigen is unknown.

Trimming removed 4 bases at V and 5 bases at J, with 12 bases between. The germline CDR1 and CDR2 sequences are SGHNT and YYREEE (reference sequence). The CDR3 is 13 residues long. V is TRBV5-4 and J is TRBJ1-2; D remains ambiguous. Sequenced material: lung tumor tissue. The TCR was taken from a human donor with non-small cell lung cancer. CDR3 coding DNA: TGTGCCAGCAGCCAAGTCCGGGAATATGGCTACACCTTC. Amino acids: CASSQVREYGYTF.